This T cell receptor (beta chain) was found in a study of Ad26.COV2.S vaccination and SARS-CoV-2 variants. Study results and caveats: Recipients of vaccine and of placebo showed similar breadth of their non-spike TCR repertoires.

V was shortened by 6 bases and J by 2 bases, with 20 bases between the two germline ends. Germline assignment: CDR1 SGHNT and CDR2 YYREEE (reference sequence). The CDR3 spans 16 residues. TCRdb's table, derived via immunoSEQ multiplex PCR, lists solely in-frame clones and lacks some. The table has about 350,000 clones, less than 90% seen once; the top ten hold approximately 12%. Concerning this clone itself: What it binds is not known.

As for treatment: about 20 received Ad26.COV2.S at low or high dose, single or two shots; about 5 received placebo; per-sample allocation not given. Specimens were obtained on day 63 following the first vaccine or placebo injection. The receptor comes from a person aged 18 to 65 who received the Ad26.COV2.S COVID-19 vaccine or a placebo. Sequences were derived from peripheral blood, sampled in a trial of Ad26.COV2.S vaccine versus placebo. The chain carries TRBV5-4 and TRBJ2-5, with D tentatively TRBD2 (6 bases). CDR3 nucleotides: TGTGCCAGCACCAAAAATCCAGGGACTCCTCAAGAGACCCAGTACTTC. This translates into CASTKNPGTPQETQYF.